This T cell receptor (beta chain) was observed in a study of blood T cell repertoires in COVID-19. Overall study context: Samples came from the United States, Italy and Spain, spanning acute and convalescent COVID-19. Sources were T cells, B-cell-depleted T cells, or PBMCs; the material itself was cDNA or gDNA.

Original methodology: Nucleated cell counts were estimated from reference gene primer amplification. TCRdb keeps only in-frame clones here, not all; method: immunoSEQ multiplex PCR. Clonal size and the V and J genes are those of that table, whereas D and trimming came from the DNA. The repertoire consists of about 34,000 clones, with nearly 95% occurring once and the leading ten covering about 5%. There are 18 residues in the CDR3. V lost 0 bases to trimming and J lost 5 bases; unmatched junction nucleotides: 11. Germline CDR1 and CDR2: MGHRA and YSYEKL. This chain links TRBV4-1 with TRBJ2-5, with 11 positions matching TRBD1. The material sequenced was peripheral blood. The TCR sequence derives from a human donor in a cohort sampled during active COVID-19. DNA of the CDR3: TGCGCCAGCAGCCAAGATCGGGGTTGGACAGGGGGCGCGGAGACCCAGTACTTC. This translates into CASSQDRGWTGGAETQYF.